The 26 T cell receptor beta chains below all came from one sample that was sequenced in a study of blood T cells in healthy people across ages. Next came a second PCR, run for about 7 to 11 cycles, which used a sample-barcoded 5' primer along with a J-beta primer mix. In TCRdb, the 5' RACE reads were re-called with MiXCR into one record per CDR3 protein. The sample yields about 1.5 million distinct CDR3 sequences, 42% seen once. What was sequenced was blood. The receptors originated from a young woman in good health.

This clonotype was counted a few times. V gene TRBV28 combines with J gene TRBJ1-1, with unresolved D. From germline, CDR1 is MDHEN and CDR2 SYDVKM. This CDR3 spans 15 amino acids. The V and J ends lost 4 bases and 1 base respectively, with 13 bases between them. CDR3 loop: CASSSLGGPNTEAFF. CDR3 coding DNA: TGTGCCAGCAGTTCGTTGGGCGGCCCGAACACTGAAGCTTTCTTT.

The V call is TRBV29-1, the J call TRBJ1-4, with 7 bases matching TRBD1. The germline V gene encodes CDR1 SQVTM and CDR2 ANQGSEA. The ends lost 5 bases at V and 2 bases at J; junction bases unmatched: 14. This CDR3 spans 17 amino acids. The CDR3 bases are TGCAGCGTTACCAGACAGGGCGAGAAGGGGACTAATGAAAAACTGTTTTTT. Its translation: CSVTRQGEKGTNEKLFF.

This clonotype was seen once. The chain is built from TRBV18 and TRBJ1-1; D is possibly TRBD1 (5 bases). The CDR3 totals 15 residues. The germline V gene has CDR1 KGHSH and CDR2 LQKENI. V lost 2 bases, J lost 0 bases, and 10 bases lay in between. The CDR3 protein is CASSPGKGMNTEAFF. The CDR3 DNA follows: TGTGCCAGCTCACCAGGGAAGGGGATGAACACTGAAGCTTTCTTT.

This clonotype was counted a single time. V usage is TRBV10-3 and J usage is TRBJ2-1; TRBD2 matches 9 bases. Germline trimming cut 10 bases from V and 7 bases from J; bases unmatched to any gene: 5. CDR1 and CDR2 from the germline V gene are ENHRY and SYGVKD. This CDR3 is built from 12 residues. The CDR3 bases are TGTGCCACCCGAGCGGGGGGAAATGAGCAGTTCTTC. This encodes CATRAGGNEQFF.

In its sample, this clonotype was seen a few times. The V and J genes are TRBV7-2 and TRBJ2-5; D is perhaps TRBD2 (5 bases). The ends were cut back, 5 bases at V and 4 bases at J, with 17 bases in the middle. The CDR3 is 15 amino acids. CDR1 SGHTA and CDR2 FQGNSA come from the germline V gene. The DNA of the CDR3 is TGTGCCAGCAGCCTGGGTAGCGAGCTAAGAGAGACCCAGTACTTC. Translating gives CASSLGSELRETQYF.

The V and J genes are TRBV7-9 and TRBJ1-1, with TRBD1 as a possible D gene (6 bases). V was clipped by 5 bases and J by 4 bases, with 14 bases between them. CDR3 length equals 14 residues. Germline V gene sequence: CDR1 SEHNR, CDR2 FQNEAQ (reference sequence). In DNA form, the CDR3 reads TGTGCCAGCAGCCCCTACCGGGACACCACTGAAGCTTTCTTT. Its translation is CASSPYRDTTEAFF.

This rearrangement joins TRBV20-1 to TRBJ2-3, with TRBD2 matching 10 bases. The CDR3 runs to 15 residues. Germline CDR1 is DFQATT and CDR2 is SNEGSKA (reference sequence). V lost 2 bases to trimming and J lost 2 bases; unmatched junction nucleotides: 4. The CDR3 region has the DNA TGCAGTGCTAGAAGTAGCGGGGGGCTCACAGATACGCAGTATTTT. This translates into CSARSSGGLTDTQYF.

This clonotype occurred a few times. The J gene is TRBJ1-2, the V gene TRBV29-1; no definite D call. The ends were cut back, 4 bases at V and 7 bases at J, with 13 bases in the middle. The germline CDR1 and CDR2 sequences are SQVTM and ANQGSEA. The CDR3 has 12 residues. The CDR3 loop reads CSVAADEGGYTF. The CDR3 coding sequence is TGCAGCGTTGCGGCCGACGAAGGTGGCTACACCTTC.

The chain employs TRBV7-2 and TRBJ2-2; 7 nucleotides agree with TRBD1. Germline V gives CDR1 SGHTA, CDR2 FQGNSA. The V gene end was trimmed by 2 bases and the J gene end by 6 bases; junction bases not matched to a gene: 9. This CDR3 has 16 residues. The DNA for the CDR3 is TGTGCCAGCAGCTTACACAGGGGAGCTGTGCCCGGGGAGCTGTTTTTT. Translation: CASSLHRGAVPGELFF.

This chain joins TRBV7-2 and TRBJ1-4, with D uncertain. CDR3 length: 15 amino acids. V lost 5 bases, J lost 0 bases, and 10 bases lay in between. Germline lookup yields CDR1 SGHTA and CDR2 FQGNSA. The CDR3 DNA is TGTGCCAGCAGCGTCTCGGGTGCAACTAATGAAAAACTGTTTTTT. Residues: CASSVSGATNEKLFF.

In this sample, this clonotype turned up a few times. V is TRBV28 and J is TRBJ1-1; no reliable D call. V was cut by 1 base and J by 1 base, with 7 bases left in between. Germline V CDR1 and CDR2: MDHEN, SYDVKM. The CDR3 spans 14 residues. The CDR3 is CASSLSYRNTEAFF. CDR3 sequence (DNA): TGTGCCAGCAGTTTATCCTATAGGAACACTGAAGCTTTCTTT.

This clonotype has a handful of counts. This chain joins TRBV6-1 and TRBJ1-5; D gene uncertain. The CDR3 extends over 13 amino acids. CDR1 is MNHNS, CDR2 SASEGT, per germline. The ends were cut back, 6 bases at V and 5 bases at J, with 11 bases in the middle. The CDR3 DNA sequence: TGTGCCAGCAGGCCGGACGCTTATCAGCCCCAGCATTTT. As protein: CASRPDAYQPQHF.

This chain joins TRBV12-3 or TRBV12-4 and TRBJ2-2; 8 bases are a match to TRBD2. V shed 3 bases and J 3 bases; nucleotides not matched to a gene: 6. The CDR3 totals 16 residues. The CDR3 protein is CASSLERGWYTGELFF. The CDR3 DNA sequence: TGTGCCAGCAGTTTGGAGCGGGGGTGGTACACCGGGGAGCTGTTTTTT.

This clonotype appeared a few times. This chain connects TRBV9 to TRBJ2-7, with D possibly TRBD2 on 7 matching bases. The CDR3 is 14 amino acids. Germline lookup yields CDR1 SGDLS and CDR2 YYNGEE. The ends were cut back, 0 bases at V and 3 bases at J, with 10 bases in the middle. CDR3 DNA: TGTGCCAGCAGCGTAGGGGGAGGGGGCTACGAGCAGTACTTC. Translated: CASSVGGGGYEQYF.

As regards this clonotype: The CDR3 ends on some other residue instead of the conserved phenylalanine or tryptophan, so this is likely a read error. The DNA for the CDR3 is TGTGCCAGCAGCCAAGATCCAGGGACAGGGGCTGAGCAGTACGTC. This translates into CASSQDPGTGAEQYV. The J gene is TRBJ2-4, the V gene TRBV4-2; 10 positions agree with TRBD1. The ends lost 0 bases at V and 13 bases at J; junction bases unmatched: 9. The CDR3 is made up of 15 amino acids. CDR1 is LGHNA, CDR2 YNFKEQ, per germline.

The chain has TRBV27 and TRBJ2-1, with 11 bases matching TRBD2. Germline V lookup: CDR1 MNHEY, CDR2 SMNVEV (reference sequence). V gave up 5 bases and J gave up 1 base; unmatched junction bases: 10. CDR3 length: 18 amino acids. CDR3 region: CASSPGGSGRASYNEQFF. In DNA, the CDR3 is TGTGCCAGCAGTCCCGGGGGTAGCGGGAGGGCGTCCTACAATGAGCAGTTCTTC.

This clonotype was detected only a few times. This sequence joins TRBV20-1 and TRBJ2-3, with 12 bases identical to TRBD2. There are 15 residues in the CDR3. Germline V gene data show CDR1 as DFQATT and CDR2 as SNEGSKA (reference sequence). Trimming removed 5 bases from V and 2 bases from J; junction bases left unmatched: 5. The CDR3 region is CSAPGLAGPTDTQYF. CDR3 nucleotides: TGCAGTGCTCCCGGACTAGCGGGACCCACAGATACGCAGTATTTT.

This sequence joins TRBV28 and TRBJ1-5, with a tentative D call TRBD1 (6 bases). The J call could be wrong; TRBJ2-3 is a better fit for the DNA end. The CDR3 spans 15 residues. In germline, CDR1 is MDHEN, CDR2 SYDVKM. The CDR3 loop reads CASSPPEDSNQPQYF. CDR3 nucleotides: TGTGCCAGCAGTCCACCTGAGGACAGCAATCAGCCCCAGTATTTT.

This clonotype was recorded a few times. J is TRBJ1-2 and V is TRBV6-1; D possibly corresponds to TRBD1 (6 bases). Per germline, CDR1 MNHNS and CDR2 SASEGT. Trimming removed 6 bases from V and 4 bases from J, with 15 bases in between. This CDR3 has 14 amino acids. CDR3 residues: CASSDPGHLYGYTF. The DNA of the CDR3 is TGTGCCAGCAGCGACCCGGGACATCTCTATGGCTACACCTTC.

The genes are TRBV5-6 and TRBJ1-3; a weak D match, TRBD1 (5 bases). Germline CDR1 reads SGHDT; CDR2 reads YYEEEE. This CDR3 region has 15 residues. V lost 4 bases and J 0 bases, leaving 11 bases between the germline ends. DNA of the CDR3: TGTGCCAGCAGCCGCGGGGCTTACTCTGGAAACACCATATATTTT. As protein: CASSRGAYSGNTIYF.

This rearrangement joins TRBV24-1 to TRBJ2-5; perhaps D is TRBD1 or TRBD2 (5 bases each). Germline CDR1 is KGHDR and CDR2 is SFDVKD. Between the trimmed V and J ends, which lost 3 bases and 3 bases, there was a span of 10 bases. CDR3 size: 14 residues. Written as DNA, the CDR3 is TGTGCCACCAGTGATCAACGGGACGAAGAGACCCAGTACTTC. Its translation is CATSDQRDEETQYF.

CDR3 loop: CASRPGGARNEQFF. In DNA, the CDR3 is TGTGCCAGCAGACCAGGGGGGGCGCGCAATGAGCAGTTCTTC. V and J are TRBV7-2 and TRBJ2-1; D tentatively fits TRBD1 or TRBD2 (7 bases each). V gave up 6 bases and J gave up 6 bases, with 15 bases separating them. This CDR3 is built from 14 residues. Per the germline V gene, CDR1 is SGHTA and CDR2 is FQGNSA.

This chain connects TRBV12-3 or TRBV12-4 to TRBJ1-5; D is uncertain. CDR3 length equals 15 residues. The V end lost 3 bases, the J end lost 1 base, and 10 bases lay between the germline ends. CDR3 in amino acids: CASSFGLGSNQPQHF. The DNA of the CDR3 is TGTGCCAGCAGTTTCGGTTTAGGAAGCAATCAGCCCCAGCATTTT.

CDR3: CSAPLGTRGYEQYF. For the CDR3, the DNA is TGCAGTGCTCCACTCGGGACGCGAGGATACGAGCAGTACTTC. The chain links TRBV20-1 to TRBJ2-7, with D perhaps TRBD1 or TRBD2 (5 bases each). CDR1 DFQATT and CDR2 SNEGSKA come from the germline V gene (reference sequence). Trimming shortened V by 5 bases and J by 4 bases, and 18 bases separated the two germline ends. This CDR3 has 14 residues.

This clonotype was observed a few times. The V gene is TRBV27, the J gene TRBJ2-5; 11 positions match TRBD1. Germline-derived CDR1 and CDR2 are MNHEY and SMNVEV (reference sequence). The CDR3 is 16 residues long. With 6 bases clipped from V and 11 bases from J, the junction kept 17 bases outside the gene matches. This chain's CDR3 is CASRTFEDRGRSEQYF. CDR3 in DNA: TGTGCCAGCAGGACATTTGAGGACAGGGGGCGAAGTGAGCAGTACTTC.

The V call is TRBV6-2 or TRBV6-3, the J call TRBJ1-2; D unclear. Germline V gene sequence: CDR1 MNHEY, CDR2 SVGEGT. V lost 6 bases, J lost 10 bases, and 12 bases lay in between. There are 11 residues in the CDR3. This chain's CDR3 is CASSQGPDYTF. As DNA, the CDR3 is TGTGCCAGCAGCCAAGGACCCGACTACACCTTC.